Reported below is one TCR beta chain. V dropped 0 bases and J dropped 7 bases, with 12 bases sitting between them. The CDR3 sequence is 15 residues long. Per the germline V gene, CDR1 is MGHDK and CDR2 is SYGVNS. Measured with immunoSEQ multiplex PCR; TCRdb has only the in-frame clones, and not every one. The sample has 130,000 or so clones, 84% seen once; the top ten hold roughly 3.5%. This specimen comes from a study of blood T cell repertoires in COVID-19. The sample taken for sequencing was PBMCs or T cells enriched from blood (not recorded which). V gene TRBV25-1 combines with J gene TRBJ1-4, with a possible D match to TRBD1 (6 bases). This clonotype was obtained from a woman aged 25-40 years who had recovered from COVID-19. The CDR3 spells CASSEYRQALEKLFF. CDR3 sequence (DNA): TGTGCCAGCAGTGAATATAGACAGGCCCTTGAAAAACTGTTTTTT.